This T cell receptor beta chain was identified in a study of cytomegalovirus exposure and HLA in healthy donors. Regarding the study as a whole: Follow-up analysis later connected one missense variant in DCLRE1C with trimming of TCR beta V- and J-genes. Rare TCR sequences predominated, though certain public TCRs were found in many donors. The authors enumerated roughly 180 TCR beta chains as linked to cytomegalovirus. Certain sequence variants were highly shared and formed a cluster, and this cluster was likely a sequencing artifact.

The V gene end was trimmed by 3 bases and the J gene end by 2 bases; junction bases not matched to a gene: 5. This CDR3 has 15 residues. Germline CDR1 SGHTA, CDR2 FQGTGA. PCR primers comprised 60 Vbeta and 13 Jbeta primers. Profiling relied on immunoSEQ multiplex PCR, and the TCRdb table lists in-frame clones only, not all of them. The sample lists 150,000 to 200,000 clones; 75% were seen once. Turning to this clone: Its antigen is still unknown.

This sequence originates from a woman aged 40-49 years in good health and CMV-seropositive. V usage is TRBV7-3 and J usage is TRBJ2-3; 7 nucleotides agree with TRBD1. The sequenced sample was PBMCs. CDR3 in amino acids: CASSFRGQVTDTQYF. Here the CDR3 DNA reads TGTGCCAGCAGCTTCCGAGGACAGGTCACAGATACGCAGTATTTT.